This TCR beta chain derives from a study of shared clonotypes between healthy human individuals. Study-level results: A few donors held about 5% of naive CD4 clonotypes in common.

Points on this clone: Its antigen is not known. Different DNA sequences within this sample yield the same CDR3.

V was pared by 2 bases and J by 6 bases, with 1 base of the junction left unmatched. Per germline, CDR1 MNHNY and CDR2 SVGAGI (reference sequence). There are 12 residues in the CDR3. Assay used: immunoSEQ multiplex PCR; TCRdb lists only in-frame clones, some missing. The profile covers about 1 million clones, with about 70% appearing a single time and roughly 1.5% taken by the ten largest. This sequence originates from a man aged 18 to 29 in good health. Sequencing was performed on memory CD4+ T cells sorted from blood. Subset defined: CD45RA-negative fraction. This rearrangement joins TRBV6-6 to TRBJ2-7; 7 positions match TRBD2. CDR3 nucleotide sequence: TGTGCCAGCAGTTACGGCGGGGGCGAGCAGTACTTC. Its protein is CASSYGGGEQYF.